The clone carrying this TCR beta chain was observed a few times. Antigen specificity is unknown. The source of the sample is a study of T cells after yellow fever vaccination. TCRdb redid the calling of the 5' RACE reads with MiXCR, one entry per CDR3 protein. The table includes 200,000 to 250,000 distinct CDR3 sequences, under 3.5% detected once. General study findings and limits: Subsequent to the booster, the majority of primary-vaccination clones reappeared (96% CD4, about 90% CD8). Abundant bulk-derived clonotypes could contaminate FACS-sorted repertoires.

The receptor comes from a man between 18 and 35 years old who received the YFV17D yellow fever vaccine. The specimen comprised CD4+ T cells sorted from PBMCs, sampled 10 days after the yellow fever booster vaccination.

This chain's CDR3 is CASGPARGRRPEGGYTF. For the CDR3, the DNA is TGTGCCAGCGGCCCGGCGAGGGGGAGGCGTCCCGAGGGCGGCTACACCTTC. The chain combines TRBV27 with TRBJ1-2, with D maybe TRBD1 (6 bases). V was clipped by 8 bases and J by 8 bases, with 30 bases between them. CDR3 length equals 17 residues. Per germline, CDR1 MNHEY and CDR2 SMNVEV (reference sequence).